Presented here are 27 T cell receptor beta chains from one specimen sequenced in a study of CD8+CD57+ T cells in acquired aplastic anemia. Profiling that covered TCR beta VDJ and CDR3 relied on genomic DNA as its template. One entry per CDR3 protein, called by TCRdb with MiXCR from the reads. The data contain roughly 130,000 distinct CDR3 sequences, around 46% of them seen just once; the ten biggest clones take up about 2.5%. Sequenced material: sorted CD4+, CD8+, or CD8+CD57+ T cells (not recorded which) from PBMCs. The receptors come from a human donor in good health, serving as a control.

V gene TRBV5-5 combines with J gene TRBJ2-7; the D is unclear. CDR1 is SGHKS and CDR2 is YYEKEE in the germline V gene (reference sequence). V gave up 5 bases and J gave up 0 bases, with 12 bases separating them. The CDR3 covers 14 residues. CDR3 in DNA: TGTGCCAGCAGACTACAGAAAGGCTCCTACGAGCAGTACTTC. It translates to CASRLQKGSYEQYF.

This clonotype showed up many times. This rearrangement joins TRBV19 to TRBJ1-5, with a tentative D call TRBD1 (6 bases). V gave up 3 bases and J gave up 3 bases, with 18 bases separating them. Germline loops: CDR1 LNHDA, CDR2 SQIVND (reference sequence). This CDR3 contains 17 residues. CDR3 in amino acids: CASSINREEGVNQPQHF. DNA for the CDR3: TGTGCCAGTAGTATCAACAGGGAGGAAGGGGTCAATCAGCCCCAGCATTTT.

This rearrangement joins TRBV20-1 to TRBJ2-7; TRBD1 matches 8 bases. There are 14 residues in the CDR3. Germline loops: CDR1 DFQATT, CDR2 SNEGSKA (reference sequence). Trimming cost V 2 bases and J 5 bases; bases outside gene matches: 8. The CDR3 DNA reads as TGCAGTGCTAGATTGGGAGACAGGGGCAACGAGCAGTACTTC. Residues: CSARLGDRGNEQYF.

The chain couples TRBV25-1 to TRBJ1-3; tentative D call: TRBD1 (6 bases). The length of the CDR3 is 15 residues. V was clipped by 6 bases and J by 0 bases, with 12 bases between them. The germline V gene encodes CDR1 MGHDK and CDR2 SYGVNS. The chain's CDR3 is CASSVRGTSGNTIYF. The CDR3 DNA follows: TGTGCCAGCAGCGTTAGGGGGACCTCTGGAAACACCATATATTTT.

This clonotype was seen a handful of times. This chain uses TRBV10-1 with TRBJ2-7; tentative D call: TRBD2 (6 bases). Germline-derived CDR1 and CDR2 are WNHNN and SYGVQD (reference sequence). The CDR3 covers 13 residues. The CDR3 DNA reads TGTGCCAGCAGTACCGGGGGTGGCTACGAGCAGTACGTC. Its translation: CASSTGGGYEQYV.

This clonotype has at least ten counts. This chain links TRBV6-1 with TRBJ2-7; 9 nucleotides align to TRBD1. J gave up 3 bases and V 5 bases, and 11 bases lay outside the gene matches. This CDR3 has 16 residues. Per the germline V gene, CDR1 is MNHNS and CDR2 is SASEGT. For the CDR3, the DNA is TGTGCCAGCAGTCATAAACAGGGGGCCTTGAGCTACGAGCAGTACTTC. Encoded protein: CASSHKQGALSYEQYF.

The chain couples TRBV2 to TRBJ2-1; possibly TRBD1 or TRBD2 for D (5 bases each). CDR3 length: 16 residues. V lost 4 bases and J lost 7, with 20 bases in between. CDR1 and CDR2 from the germline V gene are SNHLY and FYNNEI. CDR3 loop: CASSGFTGGFRNEQFF. DNA for the CDR3: TGTGCCAGCAGTGGGTTTACAGGAGGTTTTAGAAATGAGCAGTTCTTC.

V is TRBV20-1 and J is TRBJ2-7; D unclear. Germline CDR1 is DFQATT and CDR2 is SNEGSKA (reference sequence). The CDR3 sequence is 14 residues long. Here the CDR3 reads CRAERDGYSYEQYF. The CDR3, as DNA: TGCCGCGCCGAGAGAGACGGATACTCCTACGAGCAGTACTTC.

This clonotype appeared once. The junction differs from germline at one of its ends, possibly a read error. The V and J genes are TRBV2 and TRBJ1-3, with 8 bases matching TRBD1. CDR3 length equals 14 residues. Germline loops: CDR1 SNHLY, CDR2 FYNNEI. The CDR3 protein is CASSSDRGANTIHF. The CDR3 DNA follows: TGTGCCAGCAGCTCCGACAGGGGAGCAAACACCATACATTTT.

This clonotype is categorized as medium-sized. The rearrangement uses TRBV15 and TRBJ1-6; TRBD1 is a possible D gene (6 bases). V lost 0 bases to trimming and J lost 3 bases, with 6 bases between them. CDR3 size: 15 residues. CDR1 is LNHNV and CDR2 is YYDKDF in the germline V gene (reference sequence). CDR3 nucleotide sequence: TGTGCCACCAGCAGAGAAGGGGGCTATAATTCACCCCTCCACTTT. It is translated as CATSREGGYNSPLHF.

For the CDR3, the DNA is TGCAGCGTGGGGAATATGAACACTGAAGCTTTCTTT. Its translation is CSVGNMNTEAFF. This chain links TRBV29-1 with TRBJ1-1; D is unclear. Looked up from germline, CDR1 is SQVTM and CDR2 is ANQGSEA. This CDR3 region has 12 residues. V was pared by 6 bases and J by 0 bases, with 8 bases between.

To note about this clonotype: Germline and junction disagree at one end, which may indicate a read error. The chain combines TRBV19 with TRBJ1-6; D is ambiguous. The germline CDR1 and CDR2 sequences are LNHDA and SQIVND (reference sequence). CDR3 length equals 8 residues. CDR3 amino acids: CASSVRFF. The CDR3 nucleotides are TGTGCCAGTAGTGTCCGATTCTTT.

This clonotype was counted a few times. The chain recombines TRBV2 with TRBJ2-7; D is uncertain. There are 13 residues in the CDR3. Trimming cost V 4 bases and J 2 bases, with 9 bases left between them. Germline V gene sequence: CDR1 SNHLY, CDR2 FYNNEI. CDR3 amino acids: CASSAQVAYEQYF. The CDR3 DNA sequence: TGTGCCAGCAGTGCTCAGGTCGCCTACGAGCAGTACTTC.

The chain recombines TRBV4-3 with TRBJ1-2; D might be TRBD1 (6 bases). CDR3 length: 15 residues. In germline, CDR1 is LGHNA, CDR2 YSLEER. The V gene lost 0 bases and the J gene lost 3 bases, with 11 bases spanning the gap. Here the CDR3 reads CASSQDGGGYYGYTF. The CDR3 nucleotides read TGCGCCAGCAGCCAAGATGGGGGGGGCTACTATGGCTACACCTTC.

This clonotype was counted at least ten times. The V call is TRBV4-1, the J call TRBJ2-7; D remains unclear. The CDR3 loop spans 13 amino acids. Germline V gene data show CDR1 as MGHRA and CDR2 as YSYEKL. Trimming removed 0 bases from V and 6 bases from J, with 9 bases in between. The CDR3: CASSQEIGTEQYF. The CDR3 coding sequence is TGCGCCAGCAGCCAAGAGATAGGAACCGAGCAGTACTTC.

The chain uses TRBV2 and TRBJ1-2, with a tentative D call TRBD1 (5 bases). V lost 6 bases to trimming and J lost 7 bases, with 15 bases between them. The CDR3 runs 13 residues. The V gene's germline CDR1 is SNHLY and CDR2 FYNNEI. The CDR3 nucleotides are TGTGCCAGCAGCGCCAGGGAGGATTTTGGCTACACCTTC. Its translation is CASSAREDFGYTF.

This clonotype was picked up many times. The chain uses TRBV11-3 and TRBJ2-3, with D tentatively TRBD2 (6 bases). Germline V gene sequence: CDR1 SGHNT, CDR2 YENEEA. The CDR3 is 14 amino acids. The V end was cut by 3 bases, the J end by 3 bases, with 10 bases between. The CDR3 protein is CASSLAGLTDTQYF. The CDR3 DNA reads TGTGCCAGCAGCTTGGCTGGACTAACAGATACGCAGTATTTT. Looking up the rest from reference TRBV11-3 and TRBJ2-3 gives the full variable domain: EAGVVQSPRYKIIEKKQPVAFWCNPISGHNTLYWYLQNLGQGPELLIRYENEEAVDDSQLPKDRFSAERLKGVDSTLKIQPAELGDSAVYLCASSLAGLTDTQYFGPGTRLTVL.

This chain's CDR3 is CATTSGIPQETQYF. In DNA form, the CDR3 reads TGTGCCACAACGAGCGGGATACCCCAAGAGACCCAGTACTTC. The chain is built from TRBV19 and TRBJ2-5; 7 nucleotides align to TRBD2. V shed 10 bases and J 1 base; nucleotides not matched to a gene: 9. The V gene's germline CDR1 is LNHDA and CDR2 SQIVND (reference sequence). The CDR3 totals 14 residues.

The rearrangement joins TRBV20-1 to TRBJ2-3; the match to TRBD2 covers 11 bases. V lost 5 bases to trimming and J lost 1 base; unmatched junction nucleotides: 5. In germline, CDR1 is DFQATT, CDR2 SNEGSKA (reference sequence). The CDR3 is 15 residues long. In nucleotides, the CDR3 is TGCAGTGCTCCCCTGGGACTAGCGGGCACAGATACGCAGTATTTT. Translating it yields CSAPLGLAGTDTQYF.

The chain is built from TRBV2 and TRBJ2-7, with 7 positions matching TRBD1. The germline V gene encodes CDR1 SNHLY and CDR2 FYNNEI. The CDR3 has 14 residues. V was clipped by 2 bases and J by 2 bases; unmatched bases: 3. The CDR3 spells CASSESGQPYEQYF. As DNA, the CDR3 is TGTGCCAGCAGTGAATCGGGACAGCCCTACGAGCAGTACTTC.

This chain joins TRBV29-1 and TRBJ2-1; 9 nucleotides align to TRBD2. Germline V lookup: CDR1 SQVTM, CDR2 ANQGSEA. V shed 7 bases and J 3 bases; nucleotides not matched to a gene: 13. The CDR3 is made up of 16 amino acids. The chain's CDR3 is CSATTSWRGGYNEQFF. The CDR3 nucleotides are TGCAGCGCTACGACCAGTTGGCGGGGGGGCTACAATGAGCAGTTCTTC.

In this sample, this clonotype turned up many times. The chain carries TRBV20-1 and TRBJ1-5, with 8 bases matching TRBD1. After removal of 1 base from V and 5 bases from J, the junction contained 7 bases not matched to a gene. Germline CDR1 is DFQATT and CDR2 is SNEGSKA (reference sequence). CDR3 length equals 15 residues. DNA of the CDR3: TGCAGTGCTAGAGCCGAGGACAGGGATGATCAGCCCCAGCATTTT. Protein product: CSARAEDRDDQPQHF.

The genes are TRBV12-3 or TRBV12-4 and TRBJ1-2; possibly TRBD1 for D (6 bases). The CDR3 extends over 14 amino acids. Trimming stripped 5 bases from V and 5 bases from J, with 15 bases between. CDR3 sequence: CASSVGGLNYGYTF. CDR3 nucleotide sequence: TGTGCCAGCAGTGTAGGGGGACTGAATTATGGCTACACCTTC.

This clonotype showed up just a few times. Written as DNA, the CDR3 is TGTGCCAGCTCACCAGGGAACGGCCCCAATCAGCCCCAGCATTTT. Translation: CASSPGNGPNQPQHF. The chain has TRBV18 and TRBJ1-5; unclear D gene. Trimming stripped 2 bases from V and 3 bases from J, with 11 bases between. Germline V gene lookup returns CDR1 KGHSH and CDR2 LQKENI. CDR3 length: 15 residues.

This chain joins TRBV25-1 and TRBJ2-1; 9 bases map to TRBD1. The V gene end was trimmed by 3 bases and the J gene end by 9 bases; junction bases not matched to a gene: 9. Germline V gives CDR1 MGHDK, CDR2 SYGVNS. The CDR3 runs to 15 residues. In nucleotides, the CDR3 is TGTGCCAGCAGTGACCGAGGACAGGGGTATACTGAGCAGTTCTTC. Translation: CASSDRGQGYTEQFF.

The chain has TRBV7-9 and TRBJ1-6; D is possibly TRBD1 (6 bases). The CDR3 runs to 14 residues. V lost 4 bases, J lost 10 bases, and 14 bases lay in between. Germline V lookup: CDR1 SEHNR, CDR2 FQNEAQ (reference sequence). The CDR3 loop reads CASSSAGVISPLHF. Here the CDR3 DNA reads TGTGCCAGCAGCTCTGCAGGGGTCATCTCACCCCTCCACTTT.

This clonotype was picked up many times. The V and J genes are TRBV14 and TRBJ1-2, with D possibly being TRBD1 (5 bases). The CDR3 spans 14 residues. V lost 4 bases and J lost 0, with 9 bases in between. From germline, CDR1 is SGHDN and CDR2 FVKESK. The CDR3 reads CASSRGMANYGYTF. The CDR3 DNA sequence: TGTGCCAGCAGCCGGGGGATGGCTAACTATGGCTACACCTTC. The full variable domain, rest sourced from reference TRBV14 and TRBJ1-2, is EAGVTQFPSHSVIEKGQTVTLRCDPISGHDNLYWYRRVMGKEIKFLLHFVKESKQDESGMPNNRFLAERTGGTYSTLKVQPAELEDSGVYFCASSRGMANYGYTFGSGTRLTVV.